The sequence of this T cell receptor (beta chain) was determined in a study of shared clonotypes between healthy human individuals. Looking at the study overall: Every donor yielded three CD4 naive, three CD4 memory, two CD8 naive and one CD8 memory plate.

Both subsets, CD45RA+ naive and CD45RA-negative memory, were split from the CD4+ cells. The method was immunoSEQ multiplex PCR; TCRdb's version includes in-frame clones alone and lacks a portion of them. The sample contains hundreds of thousands of clones, 95% to 97% of which appear only once. This CDR3 has 17 residues. The V end lost 2 bases, the J end lost 7 bases, and 21 bases lay between the germline ends. The germline V gene has CDR1 SGDLS and CDR2 YYNGEE. Material: naive CD4+ T cells sorted from blood. As for subset: CD45RA+ positively selected. The origin of this receptor is a woman younger than 45 in good health. The V gene is TRBV9, the J gene TRBJ1-4; D may be TRBD1 (5 bases). Written as DNA, the CDR3 is TGTGCCAGCAGCGTCACCCCCATTCAGGGCGGAGGTGAAAAACTGTTTTTT. Residues: CASSVTPIQGGGEKLFF.